These 28 T cell receptor beta chains were all obtained from the same sample, sequenced in a study of cytomegalovirus exposure and HLA in healthy donors. Sequenced by immunoSEQ multiplex PCR; TCRdb stores in-frame clones only, minus some. The sample consists of over 100,000 clones, roughly 89% of them appearing once. Sequenced material: PBMCs. Receptors originate from a man younger than 45 in good health and CMV-seronegative.

The chain employs TRBV5-1 and TRBJ2-3; TRBD2 matches at 16 bases. Germline loops: CDR1 SGHRS, CDR2 YFSETQ. CDR3 length: 18 residues. The ends lost 3 bases at V and 2 bases at J; junction bases unmatched: 6. The CDR3 is CASSSGTSGGENTDTQYF. Written as DNA, the CDR3 is TGCGCCAGCAGCTCCGGGACTAGCGGGGGGGAAAACACAGATACGCAGTATTTT.

The rearrangement joins TRBV7-8 to TRBJ1-2; D might be TRBD1 (5 bases). V lost 2 bases, J lost 1 base, and 8 bases lay in between. This CDR3 has 14 residues. Germline values: CDR1 SGHVS, CDR2 FQNEAQ. The CDR3 here is CASSLTDSNYGYTF. DNA of the CDR3: TGTGCCAGCAGCTTAACTGACAGTAACTATGGCTACACCTTC.

Concerning this clone itself: The same CDR3 is also encoded by other DNA sequences in this sample. The chain links TRBV10-3 to TRBJ2-7; the D gene is possibly TRBD2 (5 bases). Trimming removed 2 bases at V and 4 bases at J, with 6 bases between. The CDR3 covers 12 residues. Germline CDR1 is ENHRY and CDR2 is SYGVKD. The CDR3, as DNA: TGTGCCATCAGTGAGGGGAGTTACGAGCAGTACTTC. It encodes CAISEGSYEQYF.

J is TRBJ1-3 and V is TRBV28; a weak D match, TRBD1 (5 bases). V was shortened by 3 bases and J by 0 bases, with 12 bases between the two germline ends. CDR1 and CDR2 (germline): MDHEN, SYDVKM. This CDR3 comprises 16 residues. The CDR3 spells CASSFIGTYSGNTIYF. CDR3 DNA: TGTGCCAGCAGTTTCATTGGGACTTACTCTGGAAACACCATATATTTT.

J is TRBJ1-2 and V is TRBV10-2; D remains ambiguous. The germline gives CDR1 WSHSY, CDR2 SAAADI. This CDR3 comprises 12 residues. The ends were cut back, 3 bases at V and 2 bases at J, with 4 bases in the middle. The CDR3 is CASSDQNYGYTF. The CDR3 bases are TGCGCCAGCAGTGACCAGAACTATGGCTACACCTTC.

V is TRBV5-8 and J is TRBJ2-7, with 12 bases that match TRBD2. Germline CDR1 SGHTS, CDR2 YDEGEE. V trimming: 5 bases; J trimming: 7 bases; junction bases outside the gene matches: 7. CDR3 size: 14 residues. The CDR3 protein is CASRSSGGAREQYF. DNA of the CDR3: TGTGCCAGCAGGTCTAGCGGGGGGGCGCGGGAGCAGTACTTC.

This clone showed up just once. J is TRBJ2-7 and V is TRBV6-6, with a possible D match to TRBD1 (6 bases). With 4 bases removed from V and 3 bases from J, the gap between germline ends came to 13 bases. CDR1 is MNHNY, CDR2 SVGAGI, per germline (reference sequence). The CDR3 covers 14 residues. The CDR3 bases are TGTGCCAGCAGTTTCGGGACAACCAGCTACGAGCAGTACTTC. It codes for CASSFGTTSYEQYF.

This clone occurred once. The rearrangement uses TRBV7-6 and TRBJ2-7; 7 positions agree with TRBD1. The trim removed 5 bases at V and 3 bases at J, leaving 7 bases unmatched. This CDR3 contains 14 residues. From germline, CDR1 is SGHVS and CDR2 FNYEAQ. Here the CDR3 reads CASSPIDRVYEQYF. The CDR3 DNA reads as TGTGCCAGCAGCCCTATTGACAGGGTCTACGAGCAGTACTTC.

J is TRBJ2-7 and V is TRBV7-9, with a weak D call TRBD2 (6 bases). Per the germline V gene, CDR1 is SEHNR and CDR2 is FQNEAQ (reference sequence). CDR3 size: 17 residues. Trimming took 5 bases from V and 0 from J, leaving 20 bases between them. CDR3 amino acids: CASSPNTREALSYEQYF. CDR3 nucleotides: TGTGCCAGCAGCCCCAACACAAGGGAGGCCCTCTCCTACGAGCAGTACTTC.

The CDR3 region has the DNA TGTGCCAGCAGCTTCGGGACAGTCTCCTACGAGCAGTACTTC. This gives the protein CASSFGTVSYEQYF. V is TRBV5-6 and J is TRBJ2-7; 7 bases align to TRBD1. Germline assignment: CDR1 SGHDT and CDR2 YYEEEE. V shed 2 bases, J shed 0 bases, and the junction held 2 bases outside the gene matches. This CDR3 region has 14 residues.

About this clone: Relative to the germline gene, one junction end is altered; a read error may explain this. This chain connects TRBV7-7 to TRBJ2-2, with D possibly matching TRBD1 (5 bases). CDR1 is SSHAT, CDR2 FNYEAQ, per germline (reference sequence). This CDR3 is built from 14 residues. The DNA for the CDR3 is TGTGCTAGCAGACTTGGACACAACACCGGGGAGCTGTTTTTT. Translation: CASRLGHNTGELFF.

The CDR3 region is CASSFTSGGYGYTF. As DNA, the CDR3 is TGTGCCAGCAGCTTCACCTCAGGGGGTTATGGCTACACCTTC. This sequence joins TRBV7-9 and TRBJ1-2, with 7 bases aligning to TRBD1. After removal of 3 bases from V and 5 bases from J, the junction contained 6 bases not matched to a gene. Germline CDR1 SEHNR, CDR2 FQNEAQ (reference sequence). The CDR3 is 14 residues long.

This chain joins TRBV5-5 and TRBJ1-6; D not certain. Germline values: CDR1 SGHKS, CDR2 YYEKEE (reference sequence). The CDR3 sequence is 17 residues long. V was cut by 5 bases and J by 0 bases, with 15 bases left in between. The CDR3 loop is CASSTFEAVSYNSPLHF. DNA for the CDR3: TGTGCCAGCAGTACCTTCGAGGCAGTCTCCTATAATTCACCCCTCCACTTT.

The chain carries TRBV27 and TRBJ2-3; possibly TRBD1 for D (5 bases). This CDR3 is built from 17 residues. The V gene lost 2 bases and the J gene lost 2 bases, with 17 bases spanning the gap. In germline, CDR1 is MNHEY, CDR2 SMNVEV (reference sequence). The CDR3 here is CASSLNLAGWSTDTQYF. For the CDR3, the DNA is TGTGCCAGCAGTTTAAATCTGGCAGGGTGGTCCACAGATACGCAGTATTTT.

This clone was observed a single time. This rearrangement joins TRBV7-9 to TRBJ1-1; 9 positions agree with TRBD1. Germline CDR1 is SEHNR and CDR2 is FQNEAQ (reference sequence). CDR3 length equals 17 residues. Trimming at V came to 7 bases and at J to 2 bases, leaving 14 bases not matched to a gene. The CDR3, as DNA: TGTGCCAGCACCCACCCCCAATTACAGGGGGCCAACACTGAAGCTTTCTTT. It codes for CASTHPQLQGANTEAFF.

The chain combines TRBV6-1 with TRBJ2-3, with TRBD1 matching over 8 bases. In germline, CDR1 is MNHNS, CDR2 SASEGT. J was trimmed by 7 bases and V by 10 bases; bases with no gene match: 13. The CDR3 runs to 14 residues. CDR3 nucleotide sequence: TGTGCCACCTTGCTCGACAGGGGAAGAAATACGCAGTATTTT. It encodes CATLLDRGRNTQYF.

The CDR3 spells CASSTQSRGVGEQYF. The CDR3 DNA reads TGTGCCAGCAGTACCCAGTCCAGGGGGGTGGGAGAGCAGTACTTC. The rearrangement joins TRBV28 to TRBJ2-7; weak D call: TRBD1 (7 bases). Per germline, CDR1 MDHEN and CDR2 SYDVKM. Trimming cost V 5 bases and J 7 bases, with 21 bases left between them. The CDR3 runs 15 residues.

V gene TRBV7-2 combines with J gene TRBJ1-1; D possibly corresponds to TRBD1 (5 bases). CDR3 length equals 14 residues. Trimming cost V 5 bases and J 5 bases, with 15 bases left between them. From germline, CDR1 is SGHTA and CDR2 FQGNSA. CDR3 residues: CASSTRQSQTEAFF. The CDR3 DNA reads TGTGCCAGCAGCACCAGACAGTCCCAGACTGAAGCTTTCTTT.

J is TRBJ2-2 and V is TRBV28; 7 positions match TRBD1. CDR3 length: 15 amino acids. Germline CDR1 and CDR2: MDHEN and SYDVKM. V was pared by 3 bases and J by 5 bases, with 6 bases of the junction left unmatched. The CDR3 reads CASSFDHRGTGELFF. As DNA, the CDR3 is TGTGCCAGCAGTTTCGACCACAGGGGAACCGGGGAGCTGTTTTTT.

The CDR3 DNA is TGTGCCAGCAGCGTAGGTCGGGACAGGGGGCGCGGTAACTATGGCTACACCTTC. Residues: CASSVGRDRGRGNYGYTF. The V and J genes are TRBV9 and TRBJ1-2, with 12 bases that match TRBD1. Germline V gives CDR1 SGDLS, CDR2 YYNGEE. The CDR3 contains 18 residues. With 0 bases clipped from V and 1 base from J, the junction kept 7 bases outside the gene matches.

V is TRBV10-3 and J is TRBJ1-3; no clear D gene. Trimming shortened V by 6 bases and J by 4 bases, and 7 bases separated the two germline ends. Germline CDR1 reads ENHRY; CDR2 reads SYGVKD. The CDR3 is 12 amino acids. CDR3 sequence reads: CAIRAVGNTIYF. CDR3 bases: TGTGCCATCAGGGCCGTGGGAAACACCATATATTTT.

V is TRBV18 and J is TRBJ1-5; D may be TRBD1 (6 bases). Germline V CDR1 and CDR2: KGHSH, LQKENI. V was pared by 3 bases and J by 0 bases, with 12 bases between. The CDR3 consists of 16 residues. CDR3 protein: CASSPLDSYSNQPQHF. The DNA of the CDR3 is TGTGCCAGCTCACCTCTGGACAGTTATAGCAATCAGCCCCAGCATTTT.

V is TRBV6-5 and J is TRBJ2-1, with TRBD1 matching over 9 bases. This CDR3 has 14 residues. V dropped 6 bases and J dropped 8; count of bases not matched to a gene: 8. Germline lookup yields CDR1 MNHEY and CDR2 SVGAGI. For the CDR3, the DNA is TGTGCCAGCAGAATCACAGGGGGCGGGGATGAGCAGTTCTTC. Translation: CASRITGGGDEQFF.

The genes are TRBV7-9 and TRBJ2-2; D not certain. CDR3 length: 15 amino acids. Per germline, CDR1 SEHNR and CDR2 FQNEAQ (reference sequence). V was pared by 1 base and J by 0 bases, with 6 bases between. CDR3 in DNA: TGTGCCAGCAGCTTAGGACGGGCGAACACCGGGGAGCTGTTTTTT. Protein sequence: CASSLGRANTGELFF. Variable domain in full (rest from reference TRBV7-9 and TRBJ2-2): DTGVSQNPRHKITKRGQNVTFRCDPISEHNRLYWYRQTLGQGPEFLTYFQNEAQLEKSRLLSDRFSAERPKGSFSTLEIQRTEQGDSAMYLCASSLGRANTGELFFGEGSRLTVL.

The rearrangement joins TRBV7-9 to TRBJ2-7; 9 bases are a match to TRBD1. The CDR3 length is 14 residues. Germline V gene data show CDR1 as SEHNR and CDR2 as FQNEAQ (reference sequence). J gave up 7 bases and V 5 bases, and 9 bases lay outside the gene matches. The CDR3, as DNA: TGTGCCAGCAGCCAGGGACAGGGAGCAAGGGAGCAGTACTTC. Translation gives CASSQGQGAREQYF.

The rearrangement uses TRBV19 and TRBJ2-2; D might be TRBD1 (6 bases). The CDR3 runs to 13 residues. From germline, CDR1 is LNHDA and CDR2 SQIVND (reference sequence). Trimming removed 4 bases at V and 8 bases at J, with 11 bases between. CDR3 protein: CASSTSGAGELFF. Here the CDR3 DNA reads TGTGCCAGTAGTACCTCAGGGGCAGGGGAGCTGTTTTTT.

The genes are TRBV7-2 and TRBJ2-5; D is undetermined. Looked up from germline, CDR1 is SGHTA and CDR2 is FQGNSA. The CDR3 has 13 amino acids. V dropped 5 bases and J dropped 5 bases, with 12 bases sitting between them. In DNA form, the CDR3 reads TGTGCCAGCAGCCTAGGGCAGGTGGAGACCCAGTACTTC. This translates into CASSLGQVETQYF.

CDR3 bases: TGTGCCAGCAGCTACGGACAGGCTGCAACTAATGAAAAACTGTTTTTT. Its translation is CASSYGQAATNEKLFF. J is TRBJ1-4 and V is TRBV5-4; 7 nucleotides agree with TRBD1. Germline CDR1 and CDR2: SGHNT and YYREEE (reference sequence). The CDR3 is 16 residues long. V gave up 3 bases and J gave up 0 bases; unmatched junction bases: 5. The entire variable domain, with the rest obtained from reference TRBV5-4 and TRBJ1-4, is as follows: ETGVTQSPTHLIKTRGQQVTLRCSSQSGHNTVSWYQQALGQGPQFIFQYYREEENGRGNFPPRFSGLQFPNYSSELNVNALELDDSALYLCASSYGQAATNEKLFFGSGTQLSVL.